Listed here is a single T cell receptor (beta chain). Its target is unknown. The time point was: new active TB diagnosis, blood taken before or within 7 days of starting treatment. Tuberculosis was confirmed by positive sputum smear and/or M. tuberculosis culture. Germline CDR1 reads LNHDA; CDR2 reads SQIVND (reference sequence). This CDR3 comprises 14 residues. The V and J ends lost 6 bases and 4 bases respectively, with 15 bases between them. Some clones are missing from TCRdb's copy, which holds only in-frame ones; the method was immunoSEQ multiplex PCR. The table records 40,000 or so clones, approximately 95% of them present only once. These data belong to a study of T cells in tuberculosis. Study-wide background: IGRA-negative adolescents, IGRA-positive adolescents with latent tuberculosis and adults with active tuberculosis formed this South African cohort. Study-wide points: GMM-specific TCRs were nearer to active tuberculosis alpha repertoires, suggesting expansion. The TCR-beta difference was not significant; alpha differences partly reflected length.

This clonotype was sampled from an adult with tuberculosis. V is TRBV19 and J is TRBJ1-1; D gene unclear. Source: PBMCs, taken at tuberculosis diagnosis. The CDR3 nucleotides are TGTGCCAGTAGGACACAGCCGGTTGGCACTGAAGCTTTCTTT. Encoded protein: CASRTQPVGTEAFF. Full variable domain (outside the CDR3, taken from reference TRBV19 and TRBJ1-1): DGGITQSPKYLFRKEGQNVTLSCEQNLNHDAMYWYRQDPGQGLRLIYYSQIVNDFQKGDIAEGYSVSREKKESFPLTVTSAQKNPTAFYLCASRTQPVGTEAFFGQGTRLTVV.